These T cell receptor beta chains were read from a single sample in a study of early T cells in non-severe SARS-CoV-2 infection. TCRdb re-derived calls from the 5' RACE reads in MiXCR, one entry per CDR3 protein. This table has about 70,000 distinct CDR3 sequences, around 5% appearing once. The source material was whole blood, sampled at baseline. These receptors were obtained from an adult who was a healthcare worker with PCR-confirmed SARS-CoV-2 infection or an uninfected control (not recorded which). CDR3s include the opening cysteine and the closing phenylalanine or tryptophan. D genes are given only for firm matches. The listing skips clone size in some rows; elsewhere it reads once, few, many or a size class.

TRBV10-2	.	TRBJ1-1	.	CASRDRNTEAFF	TGCGCCAGCAGAGACAGGAACACTGAAGCTTTCTTT
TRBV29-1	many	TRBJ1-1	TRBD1	CSGFQGGTEAFF	TGCAGCGGGTTCCAGGGGGGAACTGAAGCTTTCTTT
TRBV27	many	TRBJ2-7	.	CASSFGYEQYF	TGTGCCAGCAGTTTCGGGTACGAGCAGTACTTC
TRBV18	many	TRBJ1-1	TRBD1	CASSLGQQNTEAFF	TGTGCCAGCTCACTGGGACAGCAGAACACTGAAGCTTTCTTT
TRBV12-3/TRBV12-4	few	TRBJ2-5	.	CASLSGETQYF	TGTGCCAGCCTCTCGGGAGAGACCCAGTACTTC
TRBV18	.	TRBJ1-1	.	CASSPNSRNTEAFF	TGTGCCAGCTCACCGAACAGCCGTAACACTGAAGCTTTCTTT
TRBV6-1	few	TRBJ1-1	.	CASSTNTEAFF	TGTGCCAGCAGTACGAACACTGAAGCTTTCTTT
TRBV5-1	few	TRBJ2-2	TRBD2	CASSRGTTNTGELFF	TGCGCCAGCAGCCGGGGGACTACTAACACCGGGGAGCTGTTTTTT
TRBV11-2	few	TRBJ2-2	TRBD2	CASRSGTVNTGELFF	TGTGCCAGCCGCAGCGGGACGGTGAACACCGGGGAGCTGTTTTTT
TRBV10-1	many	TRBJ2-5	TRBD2	CASSEGLAPEETQYF	TGCGCCAGCAGTGAGGGACTAGCCCCTGAAGAGACCCAGTACTTC